The 22 T cell receptor beta chains given below trace back to one sample, sequenced in a study of blood T cells in healthy people across ages. Together with a sample-barcoded 5' primer, a J-beta primer mix was included in a second PCR lasting roughly 6 to 12 cycles. TCRdb passed the 5' RACE reads through MiXCR, listing each CDR3 protein once. The sample includes some 750,000 distinct CDR3 sequences, approximately 22% of them seen just once. The sequenced sample consisted of blood. The receptors derive from a man in his 70s in good health.

With regard to this clonotype: At one boundary the junction diverges from the germline segment, which might be a read error. This chain joins TRBV20-1 and TRBJ2-7; the D is unclear. This CDR3 is built from 14 residues. The germline V gene encodes CDR1 DFQATT and CDR2 SNEGSKA (reference sequence). The CDR3 coding sequence is TGCAGTGCTAGTCCCCCAGCGTTGTCCTGCGAGCAGTACTTC. This translates into CSASPPALSCEQYF.

In this sample, this clonotype turned up a few times. The V gene is TRBV18, the J gene TRBJ1-2; TRBD1 is a possible D gene (5 bases). The V and J ends lost 2 bases and 2 bases respectively, with 9 bases between them. CDR3 length equals 14 residues. In germline, CDR1 is KGHSH, CDR2 LQKENI. The CDR3 bases are TGTGCCAGCTCACCAAGCGCAGGGAACTATGGCTACACCTTC. Amino acids: CASSPSAGNYGYTF.

This clonotype was seen only a few times. The chain is built from TRBV7-8 and TRBJ2-1, with D unclear. There are 14 residues in the CDR3. Germline V lookup: CDR1 SGHVS, CDR2 FQNEAQ. V was pared by 5 bases and J by 5 bases, with 13 bases between. CDR3: CASSPLLANNEQFF. The DNA of the CDR3 is TGTGCCAGCAGCCCTCTTTTGGCTAACAATGAGCAGTTCTTC.

About this clonotype itself: At one end, the junction sequence differs from germline, possibly due to a read error. The V gene is TRBV5-1, the J gene TRBJ1-1, with D possibly matching TRBD1 (6 bases). This CDR3 comprises 15 residues. From germline, CDR1 is SGHRS and CDR2 YFSETQ. The CDR3 protein is CASSTIQGMGTEAFF. CDR3 coding DNA: TGCGCCAGCAGTACTATACAGGGCATGGGCACTGAAGCCTTCTTT.

The rearrangement uses TRBV6-1 and TRBJ1-1; 7 nucleotides line up with TRBD1. CDR3 size: 15 residues. The V and J ends lost 7 bases and 5 bases, in that order; junction bases with no gene match: 13. Per the germline V gene, CDR1 is MNHNS and CDR2 is SASEGT. The CDR3 spells CASINFMTGTTEAFF. For the CDR3, the DNA is TGTGCCAGCATAAACTTCATGACAGGGACAACTGAAGCTTTCTTT.

The chain employs TRBV5-1 and TRBJ2-7, with a possible D match to TRBD1 (6 bases). V lost 1 base, J lost 2 bases, and 13 bases lay in between. The CDR3 spans 15 residues. Germline CDR1 is SGHRS and CDR2 is YFSETQ. The CDR3 protein is CASSLMQGQTYEQYF. CDR3 bases: TGCGCCAGCAGCTTGATGCAGGGGCAAACCTACGAGCAGTACTTC.

This clonotype has just a few counts. V gene TRBV6-5 combines with J gene TRBJ1-1; D may be TRBD1 (5 bases). Germline CDR1 MNHEY, CDR2 SVGAGI. Between the trimmed V and J ends, which lost 8 bases and 0 bases, there was a span of 16 bases. This CDR3 contains 15 residues. The CDR3 bases are TGTGCCAGCCAAGAATCGGGACTGGTGAACACTGAAGCTTTCTTT. This encodes CASQESGLVNTEAFF.

The J gene is TRBJ1-3, the V gene TRBV12-3 or TRBV12-4, with D possibly TRBD1 on 5 matching bases. The CDR3 has 14 residues. Trimming removed 11 bases from V and 4 bases from J, with 18 bases in between. CDR3 nucleotide sequence: TGTGCCGGCACCCCGGGGACTGAAGGAAACACCATATATTTT. This sequence encodes CAGTPGTEGNTIYF.

This clonotype was recorded many times. The chain uses TRBV7-2 and TRBJ2-1; D may be TRBD1 or TRBD2 (6 bases each). CDR1 is SGHTA and CDR2 is FQGNSA in the germline V gene. Deletions cut 4 bases from V and 9 bases from J, with 22 bases between. The CDR3 length is 16 residues. CDR3 in DNA: TGTGCCAGCAGCTCCAGAGGAGGGGGACTTCCCCCTGAGCAGTTCTTC. Protein: CASSSRGGGLPPEQFF.

The sample holds a few counts of this clonotype. CDR3 sequence: CASSSDLGSYEQYV. The CDR3 DNA follows: TGTGCCAGCTCGTCCGATCTGGGGTCCTACGAGCAGTACGTC. This rearrangement joins TRBV18 to TRBJ2-7; no clear D gene. Germline V lookup: CDR1 KGHSH, CDR2 LQKENI. The CDR3 is made up of 14 amino acids. Trimming took 6 bases from V and 1 from J, leaving 13 bases between them.

The chain joins TRBV3-1 to TRBJ1-1, with D unclear. CDR1 and CDR2 from the germline V gene are LGHDT and YNNKEL (reference sequence). The V and J ends lost 0 bases and 8 bases respectively, with 13 bases between them. The CDR3 spans 14 residues. CDR3 nucleotides: TGTGCCAGCAGCCAAGATTTCTACAGTGGGGAAGCTTTCTTT. It translates to CASSQDFYSGEAFF.

V and J are TRBV20-1 and TRBJ2-1; D is ambiguous. Germline CDR1 is DFQATT and CDR2 is SNEGSKA (reference sequence). CDR3 length equals 14 residues. Trimming left V 6 bases short and J 8 bases short, with 20 bases between. The chain's CDR3 is CSASQLTLVDEQFF. The CDR3 region has the DNA TGCAGTGCCTCTCAACTAACGCTCGTAGATGAGCAGTTCTTC.

This clonotype was counted many times. This sequence joins TRBV6-6 and TRBJ2-1, with D perhaps TRBD1 (6 bases). Germline CDR1 reads MNHNY; CDR2 reads SVGAGI (reference sequence). The CDR3 covers 14 residues. V was shortened by 0 bases and J by 5 bases, with 8 bases between the two germline ends. CDR3 sequence: CASSYSAGDNEQFF. The CDR3 bases are TGTGCCAGCAGTTACTCGGCAGGGGACAATGAGCAGTTCTTC.

This clonotype was seen more than once but under ten times. The chain carries TRBV20-1 and TRBJ2-1; 11 bases fit TRBD2. The junction had 4 bases not matched to a gene; V was cut back by 2 bases and J by 4 bases. CDR3 length: 15 residues. CDR1 DFQATT and CDR2 SNEGSKA come from the germline V gene (reference sequence). In nucleotides, the CDR3 is TGCAGTGCTAGAAAACTAGCGGGAGTTTACAATGAGCAGTTCTTC. Its protein is CSARKLAGVYNEQFF.

The chain links TRBV28 to TRBJ2-3; D tentatively fits TRBD1 or TRBD2 (6 bases each). CDR3 length: 14 residues. V was cut by 9 bases and J by 4 bases, with 17 bases left in between. Germline V gene lookup returns CDR1 MDHEN and CDR2 SYDVKM. The CDR3 here is CASMGGWSADTQYF. The CDR3 DNA reads TGTGCCAGTATGGGGGGCTGGAGTGCAGATACGCAGTATTTT.

DNA for the CDR3: TGTGCCAGCACCGGGACAGGGGATGTCGGGCAGCCCCAGCATTTT. This encodes CASTGTGDVGQPQHF. The chain has TRBV2 and TRBJ1-5; 10 bases fit TRBD1. V lost 7 bases to trimming and J lost 7 bases; unmatched junction nucleotides: 10. The CDR3 contains 15 residues. Germline V gene lookup returns CDR1 SNHLY and CDR2 FYNNEI. Drawing the rest from reference TRBV2 and TRBJ1-5, the complete variable domain is EPEVTQTPSHQVTQMGQEVILRCVPISNHLYFYWYRQILGQKVEFLVSFYNNEISEKSEIFDDQFSVERPDGSNFTLKIRSTKLEDSAMYFCASTGTGDVGQPQHFGDGTRLSIL.

This clonotype was counted at least ten times. This sequence joins TRBV5-1 and TRBJ1-1, with 7 positions matching TRBD1. The ends lost 1 base at V and 5 bases at J; junction bases unmatched: 5. Looked up from germline, CDR1 is SGHRS and CDR2 is YFSETQ. The CDR3 has 14 residues. The CDR3, as DNA: TGCGCCAGCAGCTTGTTCCAACAGGGGACTGAAGCTTTCTTT. This gives the protein CASSLFQQGTEAFF. The full variable domain, with the rest looked up from reference TRBV5-1 and TRBJ1-1, is KAGVTQTPRYLIKTRGQQVTLSCSPISGHRSVSWYQQTPGQGLQFLFEYFSETQRNKGNFPGRFSGRQFSNSRSEMNVSTLELGDSALYLCASSLFQQGTEAFFGQGTRLTVV.

The chain employs TRBV27 and TRBJ1-3, with D possibly being TRBD1 (5 bases). The V end lost 6 bases, the J end lost 8 bases, and 14 bases lay between the germline ends. CDR3 size: 13 residues. Germline CDR1 MNHEY, CDR2 SMNVEV (reference sequence). CDR3: CASSPGGLDTIYF. In DNA form, the CDR3 reads TGTGCCAGCAGCCCCGGGGGTCTGGACACCATATATTTT.

This clonotype was seen more than once but under ten times. The chain employs TRBV28 and TRBJ2-1; tentative D call: TRBD2 (5 bases). The J call could be wrong; TRBJ2-7 is a better fit for the DNA end. This CDR3 has 13 residues. Germline CDR1 and CDR2: MDHEN and SYDVKM. For the CDR3, the DNA is TGTGCCAGCAGTTTTGCCGGGAATGCCGAGCAGTACTTC. It is translated as CASSFAGNAEQYF.

This clonotype has more than one count but fewer than ten. The chain has TRBV5-1 and TRBJ1-2, with D possibly being TRBD1 (6 bases). Germline CDR1 and CDR2: SGHRS and YFSETQ. There are 14 residues in the CDR3. Trimming took off 6 bases at V and 3 bases at J, with 15 bases between the two ends. The CDR3 here is CASKQGSSDYGYTF. CDR3 DNA sequence: TGCGCCAGCAAACAGGGATCCTCTGACTATGGCTACACCTTC.

This clonotype showed up just a few times. This rearrangement joins TRBV28 to TRBJ2-1; D could derive from TRBD1 or TRBD2 (6 bases each). Per the germline V gene, CDR1 is MDHEN and CDR2 is SYDVKM. Deletions cut 7 bases from V and 4 bases from J, with 17 bases between. The CDR3 has 15 amino acids. As DNA, the CDR3 is TGTGCCAGCACTCCTTCGGTAGGGGGGTACAATGAGCAGTTCTTC. Its protein product is CASTPSVGGYNEQFF.

This clonotype was recorded a few times. The genes are TRBV7-9 and TRBJ1-2; D gene uncertain. From germline, CDR1 is SEHNR and CDR2 FQNEAQ (reference sequence). With 2 bases removed from V and 8 bases from J, the gap between germline ends came to 9 bases. The CDR3 has 12 residues. CDR3 sequence: CASSLPRAGYTF. Here the CDR3 DNA reads TGTGCCAGCAGCTTACCCAGAGCGGGCTACACCTTC.